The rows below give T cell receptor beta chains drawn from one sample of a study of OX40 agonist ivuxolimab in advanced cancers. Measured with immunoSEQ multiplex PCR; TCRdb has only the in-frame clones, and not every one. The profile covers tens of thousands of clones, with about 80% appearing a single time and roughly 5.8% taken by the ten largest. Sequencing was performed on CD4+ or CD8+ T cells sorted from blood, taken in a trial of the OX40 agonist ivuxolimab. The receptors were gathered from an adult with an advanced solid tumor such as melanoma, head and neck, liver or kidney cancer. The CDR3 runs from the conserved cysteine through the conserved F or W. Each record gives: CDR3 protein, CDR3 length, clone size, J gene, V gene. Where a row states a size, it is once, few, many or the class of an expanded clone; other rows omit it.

CASSGPLGPTYEQYF,15,.,TRBJ2-7,TRBV9
CASSLGQSSYEQYF,14,once,TRBJ2-7,TRBV13
CAGDSHTDTQYF,12,few,TRBJ2-3,TRBV7-6
CASSQSANYGYTF,13,.,TRBJ1-2,TRBV7-2
CASSQEGSAGTDTQYF,16,.,TRBJ2-3,TRBV4-1
CAAALAVNYEQYF,13,.,TRBJ2-7,TRBV28
CASSQEGDRDSTDTQYF,17,.,TRBJ2-3,TRBV4-3
CASTTGLETQYF,12,.,TRBJ2-5,TRBV28
CATSRDPIMTGSYSNQPQHF,20,.,TRBJ1-5,TRBV15
CASRQGAGTDTQYF,14,.,TRBJ2-3,TRBV6-5
CASNPTNSYEQYF,13,.,TRBJ2-7,TRBV28
CASSQVGLAGVNGELFF,17,.,TRBJ2-2,TRBV4-3
CASSTAAELAADTQYF,16,.,TRBJ2-3,TRBV7-6
CASSQVSGSPSYEQYF,16,.,TRBJ2-7,TRBV4-1
CASSTGQARDTDTQYF,16,.,TRBJ2-3,TRBV14
CASSLETAGDEQFF,14,.,TRBJ2-1,TRBV7-9
CASKPGTGSNNEQFF,15,.,TRBJ2-1,TRBV19
CASSGTSGNEQYF,13,.,TRBJ2-7,TRBV6-5
CASSLSTGSSQPQHF,15,.,TRBJ1-5,TRBV5-1
CASRGTGGNTGELFF,15,once,TRBJ2-2,TRBV28
CASSPQISYGYTF,13,.,TRBJ1-2,TRBV19
CASSPLGTGYETQYF,15,.,TRBJ2-5,TRBV18
CASSEGVPRTYNEQFF,16,.,TRBJ2-1,TRBV6-1
CASSPRLAGVEQYF,14,.,TRBJ2-7,TRBV7-8
CASSSVTGEHGYTF,14,.,TRBJ1-2,TRBV5-6
CASSSLSRSQETQYF,15,.,TRBJ2-5,TRBV27
CASSPRSGGALRNTEAFF,18,.,TRBJ1-1,TRBV18
CASSGNRRTEAFF,13,.,TRBJ1-1,TRBV2
CASSIGLAGGLYNEQFF,17,once,TRBJ2-1,TRBV7-2